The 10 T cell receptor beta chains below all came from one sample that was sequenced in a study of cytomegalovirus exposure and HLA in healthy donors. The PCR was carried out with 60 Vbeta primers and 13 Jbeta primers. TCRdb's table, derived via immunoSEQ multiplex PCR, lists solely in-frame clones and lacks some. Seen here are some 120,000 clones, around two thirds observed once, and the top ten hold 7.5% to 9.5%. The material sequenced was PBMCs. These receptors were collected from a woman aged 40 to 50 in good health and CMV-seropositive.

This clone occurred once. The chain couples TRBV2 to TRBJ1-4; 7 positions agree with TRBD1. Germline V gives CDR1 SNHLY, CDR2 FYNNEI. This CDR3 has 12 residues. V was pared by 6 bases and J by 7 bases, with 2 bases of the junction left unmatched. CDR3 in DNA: TGTGCCAGCAGAGGACAGGTTGAAAAACTGTTTTTT. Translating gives CASRGQVEKLFF.

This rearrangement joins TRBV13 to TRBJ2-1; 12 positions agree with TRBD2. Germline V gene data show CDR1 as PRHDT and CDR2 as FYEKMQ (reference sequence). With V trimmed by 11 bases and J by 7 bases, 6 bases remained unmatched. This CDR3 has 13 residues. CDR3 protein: CACGLAGFNEQFF. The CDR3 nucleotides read TGTGCCTGCGGACTAGCGGGATTTAATGAGCAGTTCTTC.

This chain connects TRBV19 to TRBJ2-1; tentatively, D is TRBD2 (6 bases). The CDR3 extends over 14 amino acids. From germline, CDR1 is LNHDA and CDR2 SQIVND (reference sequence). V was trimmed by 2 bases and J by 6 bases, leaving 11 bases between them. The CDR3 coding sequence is TGTGCCAGTAGTATACTAGCGAAATTCAATGAGCAGTTCTTC. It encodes CASSILAKFNEQFF.

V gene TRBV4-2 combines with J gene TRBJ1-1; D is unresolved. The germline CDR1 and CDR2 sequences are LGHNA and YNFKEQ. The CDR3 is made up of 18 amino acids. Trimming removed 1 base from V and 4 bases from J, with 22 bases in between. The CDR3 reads CASSQAVFRADLATEAFF. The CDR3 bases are TGTGCCAGCAGCCAAGCGGTCTTCCGGGCAGATCTAGCCACTGAAGCTTTCTTT.

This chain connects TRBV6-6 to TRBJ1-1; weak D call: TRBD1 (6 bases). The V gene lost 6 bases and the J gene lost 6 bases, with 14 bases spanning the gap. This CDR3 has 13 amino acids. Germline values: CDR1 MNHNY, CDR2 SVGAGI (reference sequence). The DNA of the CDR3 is TGTGCCAGCAGGGCATACAGGGCACCTGAAGCTTTCTTT. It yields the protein CASRAYRAPEAFF.

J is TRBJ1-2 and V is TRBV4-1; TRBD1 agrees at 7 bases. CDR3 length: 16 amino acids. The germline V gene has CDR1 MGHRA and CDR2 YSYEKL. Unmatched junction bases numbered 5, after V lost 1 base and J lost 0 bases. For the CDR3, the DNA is TGCGCCAGCAGCCAAGGACAGGGTCGCGCTAACTATGGCTACACCTTC. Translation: CASSQGQGRANYGYTF.

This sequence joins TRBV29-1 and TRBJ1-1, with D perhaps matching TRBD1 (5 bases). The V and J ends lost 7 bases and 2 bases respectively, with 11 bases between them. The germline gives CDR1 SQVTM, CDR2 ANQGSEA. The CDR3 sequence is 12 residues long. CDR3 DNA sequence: TGCAGCGCCGGGACTGACAACACTGAAGCTTTCTTT. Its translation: CSAGTDNTEAFF.

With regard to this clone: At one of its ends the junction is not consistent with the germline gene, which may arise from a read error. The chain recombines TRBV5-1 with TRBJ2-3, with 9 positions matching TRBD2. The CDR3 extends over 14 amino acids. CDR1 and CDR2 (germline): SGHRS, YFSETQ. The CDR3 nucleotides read TGCGCCAGCAGCATAGGGACTAGCAAAGATACGCAGTATTTT. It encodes CASSIGTSKDTQYF.

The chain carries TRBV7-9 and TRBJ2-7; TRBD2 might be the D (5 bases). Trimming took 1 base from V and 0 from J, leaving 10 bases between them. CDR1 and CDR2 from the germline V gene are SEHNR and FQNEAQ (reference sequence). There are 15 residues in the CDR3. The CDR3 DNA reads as TGTGCCAGCAGCTTAGTTAAGCGGTCCTCCTACGAGCAGTACTTC. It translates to CASSLVKRSSYEQYF.

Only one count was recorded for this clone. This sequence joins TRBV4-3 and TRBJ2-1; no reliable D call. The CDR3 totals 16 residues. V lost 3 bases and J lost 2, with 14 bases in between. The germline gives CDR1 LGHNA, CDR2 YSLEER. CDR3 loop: CASSHVTGYPYNEQFF. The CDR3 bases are TGCGCCAGCAGCCACGTAACGGGTTACCCCTACAATGAGCAGTTCTTC.